This T cell receptor beta chain is drawn from a study of Graves' ophthalmopathy and Graves' hyperthyroidism. The study amplified TCR beta CDR3 regions using RNA transcripts. RT-PCR was first run with HTBI primers, then multiplex PCR in a second round. Each CDR3 protein gets one entry after TCRdb re-called the multiplex PCR reads with MiXCR. The sample has 620,000 or so distinct CDR3 sequences, 22% seen once; the top ten hold approximately 6.9%. This clonotype was found once. Orbital computed tomography and thyroid ultrasound, along with TRAb, serum thyroxine and clinical symptoms, underpinned diagnosis. The CDR3 length is 14 residues. Germline lookup yields CDR1 MNHNS and CDR2 SASEGT. The V end lost 8 bases, the J end lost 1 base, and 15 bases lay between the germline ends.

The specimen was peripheral blood. The rearrangement joins TRBV6-1 to TRBJ2-7; D is unresolved. The TCR was taken from a woman in her late teens or twenties with stable Graves' hyperthyroidism. Some clones in this sample may be carry-over from other donors' samples. The CDR3 DNA reads TGTGCCAGCCAGCCACCCGGCAGTTCCTACGAGCAGTACTTC. It encodes CASQPPGSSYEQYF.